This T cell receptor beta chain was obtained from a study of blood T cell repertoires in COVID-19. Study in general: Sites in the United States, Italy and Spain provided acute and convalescent COVID-19 samples. T cells, B-cell-depleted T cells, or PBMCs supplied cDNA or gDNA.

Original processing notes: Quantification of nucleated cells was approximated via reference gene primer amplification. TCRdb's table, derived via immunoSEQ multiplex PCR, lists solely in-frame clones and lacks some. For V, J and clone size, that table is used; D and trimming come from the DNA. Counted here are some 100,000 clones, approximately 80% occurring once; the ten biggest clones make up more than 9%. The specimen was peripheral blood. The source of this sequence is a human donor in a cohort sampled during active COVID-19.

CDR3 nucleotide sequence: TGTGCCAGCAGCTTAAATAGCGGGGGGAGTGAGCAGTTCTTC. This encodes CASSLNSGGSEQFF. The chain combines TRBV7-8 with TRBJ2-1; 10 bases are shared with TRBD2. The germline CDR1 and CDR2 sequences are SGHVS and FQNEAQ. The trim removed 2 bases at V and 9 bases at J, leaving 4 bases unmatched. The CDR3 length is 14 residues.